The clone carrying this T cell receptor beta chain was detected only a few times. V was clipped by 6 bases and J by 6 bases; unmatched bases: 4. The CDR3 consists of 13 residues. The germline gives CDR1 SQVTM, CDR2 ANQGSEA. TCRdb keeps only in-frame clones here, not all; method: immunoSEQ multiplex PCR. The data hold approximately 52,000 clones, with 77% observed a single time. The sample comes from a study of radiotherapy plus CTLA-4 blockade in lung cancer. This sequence was found in a human donor with non-small cell lung cancer whose response to radiotherapy plus ipilimumab could not be evaluated. The chain employs TRBV29-1 and TRBJ2-7; 14 nucleotides align to TRBD2. The source material was peripheral blood, sampled from a patient treated with radiotherapy plus ipilimumab. The CDR3 coding sequence is TGCAGCGTCGTGACTAGCGGGAGGGGCGAGCAGTACTTC. This sequence encodes CSVVTSGRGEQYF.